This passage covers 10 T cell receptor beta chains from one sample sequenced in a study of a mutant IDH1 vaccine in newly diagnosed glioma. Sequencing was performed with immunoSEQ multiplex PCR; in TCRdb, only in-frame clones are kept and a portion is missing. The sample shows some 30,000 clones, 79% of them seen only once. These receptors' antigens are unknown. Time point indicated: week 35, safety follow-up. Topical imiquimod was applied with each vaccine dose, which held 300 ug of mutant IDH1 20-mer peptide. This specimen consisted of PBMCs, obtained from a glioma patient whose treatment included an IDH1 peptide vaccine. These receptors were obtained from a woman aged 25-40 years with glioma. Some clones in this sample may be carry-over from other donors' samples.

The chain recombines TRBV6-5 with TRBJ1-2; 7 bases align to TRBD1. The germline gives CDR1 MNHEY, CDR2 SVGAGI. The J segment lost 4 bases and the V segment lost 6 bases, leaving 8 bases of the junction unmatched. The CDR3 loop spans 14 amino acids. CDR3 in DNA: TGTGCCAGCAGGCCAGGACAGGTTGTCTATGGCTACACCTTC. It specifies CASRPGQVVYGYTF.

The V call is TRBV25-1, the J call TRBJ2-1; D might be TRBD2 (5 bases). The CDR3 runs 15 residues. Germline V gives CDR1 MGHDK, CDR2 SYGVNS. Trimming took 10 bases from V and 0 from J, leaving 16 bases between them. The CDR3 DNA is TGTGCCACCGAACGGAGACTAAGCTCCTACAATGAGCAGTTCTTC. The encoded protein is CATERRLSSYNEQFF.

This clone was found once. The V gene is TRBV30, the J gene TRBJ1-2; the match to TRBD1 covers 7 bases. Germline values: CDR1 GTSNPN, CDR2 SVGIG (reference sequence). With 4 bases clipped from V and 2 bases from J, the junction kept 7 bases outside the gene matches. CDR3 length: 14 residues. CDR3 residues: CAWIGDRANYGYTF. For the CDR3, the DNA is TGTGCCTGGATCGGAGACAGGGCCAACTATGGCTACACCTTC. Looking up the rest from reference TRBV30 and TRBJ1-2 gives the full variable domain: SQTIHQWPATLVQPVGSPLSLECTVEGTSNPNLYWYRQAAGRGLQLLFYSVGIGQISSEVPQNLSASRPQDRQFILSSKKLLLSDSGFYLCAWIGDRANYGYTFGSGTRLTVV.

The chain uses TRBV19 and TRBJ2-2; D is possibly TRBD1 or TRBD2 (6 bases each). V was shortened by 10 bases and J by 6 bases, with 18 bases between the two germline ends. Germline lookup yields CDR1 LNHDA and CDR2 SQIVND (reference sequence). The CDR3 has 14 amino acids. The CDR3 DNA follows: TGTGCCATCGAGGGGGGATCCGGGTCCGGGGAGCTGTTTTTT. Translated, it gives CAIEGGSGSGELFF.

The chain couples TRBV19 to TRBJ1-2; D is possibly TRBD1 (6 bases). With 7 bases removed from V and 4 bases from J, the gap between germline ends came to 22 bases. The CDR3 sequence is 16 residues long. In germline, CDR1 is LNHDA, CDR2 SQIVND (reference sequence). CDR3 in DNA: TGTGCCAGTAATAACCTGACAGGCCAGAGAGTCTATGGCTACACCTTC. The encoded protein is CASNNLTGQRVYGYTF.

The chain links TRBV27 to TRBJ1-1; tentative D call: TRBD1 (6 bases). Trimming removed 5 bases from V and 4 bases from J, with 14 bases in between. CDR1 is MNHEY and CDR2 is SMNVEV in the germline V gene (reference sequence). The CDR3 is 14 amino acids. In nucleotides, the CDR3 is TGTGCCAGCAGTACAATACAGGGAGGCACTGAAGCTTTCTTT. It is translated as CASSTIQGGTEAFF.

This clone is a singleton in its sample. The CDR3 is CASSPRWDTNTGELFF. CDR3 nucleotides: TGTGCCAGCAGCCCAAGATGGGACACCAACACCGGGGAGCTGTTTTTT. The chain uses TRBV4-2 and TRBJ2-2; tentatively, D is TRBD1 (6 bases). V lost 4 bases and J lost 2, with 14 bases in between. Germline V gene data show CDR1 as LGHNA and CDR2 as YNFKEQ. The CDR3 length is 16 residues.

The chain links TRBV2 to TRBJ1-5; 8 nucleotides agree with TRBD1. The length of the CDR3 is 16 residues. Trimming took 7 bases from V and 0 from J; bases not matched to a gene: 8. Germline V gene lookup returns CDR1 SNHLY and CDR2 FYNNEI. The CDR3 region is CASTFDRGNSNQPQHF. DNA for the CDR3: TGTGCCAGCACTTTTGACAGGGGAAATAGCAATCAGCCCCAGCATTTT.

This sequence joins TRBV4-2 and TRBJ2-3, with a weak D call TRBD2 (6 bases). In germline, CDR1 is LGHNA, CDR2 YNFKEQ. Trimming stripped 0 bases from V and 2 bases from J, with 21 bases between. This CDR3 comprises 19 residues. The DNA of the CDR3 is TGTGCCAGCAGCCAAGAGGCCCCAACTAGCACGGGGGTCACAGATACGCAGTATTTT. The encoded protein is CASSQEAPTSTGVTDTQYF.

This rearrangement joins TRBV5-6 to TRBJ2-7; tentative D call: TRBD2 (6 bases). Germline CDR1 SGHDT, CDR2 YYEEEE. The ends were cut back, 4 bases at V and 5 bases at J, with 10 bases in the middle. The length of the CDR3 is 12 residues. CDR3 amino acids: CASSVGLHEQYF. CDR3 in DNA: TGTGCCAGCAGCGTGGGACTCCACGAGCAGTACTTC.